This T cell receptor (beta chain) was recovered during a study of blood T cell repertoires in COVID-19. Study summary: Material from acute and convalescent COVID-19 was sourced from the United States, Italy and Spain. Sample material is recorded as cDNA or gDNA derived from T cells, B-cell-depleted T cells, or PBMCs.

Germline V gene sequence: CDR1 MGHRA, CDR2 YSYEKL. CDR3 size: 16 residues. V lost 1 base to trimming and J lost 4 bases, with 14 bases between them. How the authors handled the data: The assay estimated nucleated cells by amplifying reference gene primers. Clones were read by immunoSEQ multiplex PCR, and TCRdb kept only the in-frame ones, dropping some. The DNA gave D and trimming, while V, J and clone size come from that table. The data hold 25,000 to 30,000 clones, with 94% observed a single time. This receptor was obtained from a human donor with active COVID-19. The donor label of this sample is uncertain. This chain joins TRBV4-1 and TRBJ2-1; D remains unclear. Specimen: peripheral blood. The CDR3 region has the DNA TGCGCCAGCAGCCAAGTTAGATTACTTGAGTACAATGAGCAGTTCTTC. As protein: CASSQVRLLEYNEQFF.